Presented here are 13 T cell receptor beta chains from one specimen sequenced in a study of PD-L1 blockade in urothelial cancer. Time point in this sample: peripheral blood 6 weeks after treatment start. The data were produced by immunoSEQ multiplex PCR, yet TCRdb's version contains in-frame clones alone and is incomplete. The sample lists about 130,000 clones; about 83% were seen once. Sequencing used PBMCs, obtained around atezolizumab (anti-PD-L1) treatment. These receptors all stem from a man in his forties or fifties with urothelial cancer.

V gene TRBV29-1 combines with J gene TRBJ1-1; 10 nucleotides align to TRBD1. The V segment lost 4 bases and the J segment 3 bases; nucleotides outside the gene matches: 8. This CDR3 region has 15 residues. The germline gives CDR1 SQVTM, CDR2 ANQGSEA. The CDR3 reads CSVGLDRGRDTEAFF. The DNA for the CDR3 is TGCAGCGTTGGGCTAGACAGGGGGCGAGACACTGAAGCTTTCTTT.

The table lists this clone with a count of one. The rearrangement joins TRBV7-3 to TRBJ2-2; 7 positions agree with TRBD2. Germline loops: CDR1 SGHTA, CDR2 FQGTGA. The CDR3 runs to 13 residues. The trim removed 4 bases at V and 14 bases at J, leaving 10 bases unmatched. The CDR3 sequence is CASSSTSREILFF. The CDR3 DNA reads TGTGCCAGCAGCTCTACCTCGCGGGAGATACTGTTTTTT. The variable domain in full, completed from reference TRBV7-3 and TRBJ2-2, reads GAGVSQTPSNKVTEKGKYVELRCDPISGHTALYWYRQSLGQGPEFLIYFQGTGAADDSGLPNDRFFAVRPEGSVSTLKIQRTERGDSAVYLCASSSTSREILFFGEGSRLTVL.

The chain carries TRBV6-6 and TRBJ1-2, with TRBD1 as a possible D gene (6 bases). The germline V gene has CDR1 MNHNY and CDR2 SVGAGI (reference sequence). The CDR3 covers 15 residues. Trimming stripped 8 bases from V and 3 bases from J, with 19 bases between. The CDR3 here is CASCRTETFDYGYTF. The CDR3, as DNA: TGTGCCAGCTGCCGGACAGAGACGTTTGACTATGGCTACACCTTC.

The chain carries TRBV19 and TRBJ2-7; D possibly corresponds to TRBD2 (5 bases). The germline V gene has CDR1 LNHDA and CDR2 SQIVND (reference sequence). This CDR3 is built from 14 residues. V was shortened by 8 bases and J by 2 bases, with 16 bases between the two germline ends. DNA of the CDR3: TGTGCCAGTGGGAGCGGCACCAAACCCTACGAGCAGTACTTC. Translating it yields CASGSGTKPYEQYF.

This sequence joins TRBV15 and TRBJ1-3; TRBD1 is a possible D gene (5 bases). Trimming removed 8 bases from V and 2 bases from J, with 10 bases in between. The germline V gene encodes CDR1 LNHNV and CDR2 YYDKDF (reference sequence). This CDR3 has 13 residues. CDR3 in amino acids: CATSTGAGNTIYF. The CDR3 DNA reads TGTGCCACCTCGACGGGGGCTGGAAACACCATATATTTT.

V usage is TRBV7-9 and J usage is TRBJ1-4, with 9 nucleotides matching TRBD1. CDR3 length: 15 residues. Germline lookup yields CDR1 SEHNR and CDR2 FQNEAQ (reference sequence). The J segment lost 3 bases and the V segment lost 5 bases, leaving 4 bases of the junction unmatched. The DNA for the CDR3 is TGTGCCAGCAGCGGACAGGGGATATCTAATGAAAAACTGTTTTTT. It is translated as CASSGQGISNEKLFF.

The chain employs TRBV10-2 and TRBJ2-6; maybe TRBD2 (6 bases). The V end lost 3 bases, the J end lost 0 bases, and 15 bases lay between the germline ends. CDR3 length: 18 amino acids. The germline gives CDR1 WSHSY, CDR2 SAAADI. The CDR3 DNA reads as TGCGCCAGCAGTGACTGGGGGAGGTCAGGCTCTGGGGCCAACGTCCTGACTTTC. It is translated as CASSDWGRSGSGANVLTF.

The CDR3 here is CASSTLAGGGAGNEQFF. The CDR3 coding sequence is TGTGCCAGCAGTACCCTAGCGGGAGGGGGGGCTGGGAATGAGCAGTTCTTC. V is TRBV7-9 and J is TRBJ2-1; 12 bases are shared with TRBD2. The V segment lost 6 bases and the J segment 7 bases; nucleotides outside the gene matches: 13. Germline-derived CDR1 and CDR2 are SEHNR and FQNEAQ (reference sequence). This CDR3 has 17 residues.

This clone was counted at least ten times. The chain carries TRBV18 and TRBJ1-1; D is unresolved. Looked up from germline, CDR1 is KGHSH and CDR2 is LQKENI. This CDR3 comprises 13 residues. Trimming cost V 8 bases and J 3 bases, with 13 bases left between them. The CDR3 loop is CASRRQEDTEAFF. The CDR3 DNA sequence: TGTGCCAGCCGTCGGCAGGAGGACACTGAAGCTTTCTTT.

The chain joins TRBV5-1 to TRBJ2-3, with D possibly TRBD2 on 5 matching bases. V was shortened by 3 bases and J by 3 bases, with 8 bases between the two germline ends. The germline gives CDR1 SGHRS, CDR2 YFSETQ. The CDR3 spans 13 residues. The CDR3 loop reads CASSWTRTDTQYF. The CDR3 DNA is TGCGCCAGCAGCTGGACTCGAACAGATACGCAGTATTTT.

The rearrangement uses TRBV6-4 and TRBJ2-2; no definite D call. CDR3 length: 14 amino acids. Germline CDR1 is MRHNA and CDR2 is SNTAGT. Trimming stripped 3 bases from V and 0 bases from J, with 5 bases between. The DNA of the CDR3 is TGTGCCAGCAGTGAGAACTCGAACACCGGGGAGCTGTTTTTT. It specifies CASSENSNTGELFF.

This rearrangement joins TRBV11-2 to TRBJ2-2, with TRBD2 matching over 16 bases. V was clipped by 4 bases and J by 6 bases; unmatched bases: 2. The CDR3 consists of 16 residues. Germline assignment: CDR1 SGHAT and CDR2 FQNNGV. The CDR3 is CASSSGLAGGSGELFF. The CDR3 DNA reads TGTGCCAGCAGCTCGGGACTAGCGGGAGGGTCCGGGGAGCTGTTTTTT.

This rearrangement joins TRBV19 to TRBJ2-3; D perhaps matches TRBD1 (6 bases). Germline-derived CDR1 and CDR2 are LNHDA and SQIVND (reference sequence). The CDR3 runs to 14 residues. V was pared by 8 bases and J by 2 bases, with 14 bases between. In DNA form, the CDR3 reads TGTGCCAGTCACCGGGACACTAACACAGATACGCAGTATTTT. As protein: CASHRDTNTDTQYF.